This passage covers 19 T cell receptor beta chains from one sample sequenced in a study of blood T cell repertoires in COVID-19. Sequencing used immunoSEQ multiplex PCR; TCRdb keeps in-frame clones, though not all of them. The repertoire has 270,000 or so clones, roughly 88% of them found once; the top ten carry more than 0.95%. The specimen was PBMCs or T cells enriched from blood (not recorded which). All receptors come from a woman in her thirties or forties with acute COVID-19.

The gene calls are TRBV28 and TRBJ1-1; maybe TRBD1 (5 bases). The CDR3 covers 14 residues. Germline CDR1 MDHEN, CDR2 SYDVKM. Trimming removed 7 bases at V and 4 bases at J, with 16 bases between. The CDR3, as DNA: TGTGCCAGCACCCCCATCACGGGGGGCACTGAAGCTTTCTTT. Amino acids: CASTPITGGTEAFF. The full variable domain, in which reference TRBV28 and TRBJ1-1 provide the parts outside the CDR3, is DVKVTQSSRYLVKRTGEKVFLECVQDMDHENMFWYRQDPGLGLRLIYFSYDVKMKEKGDIPEGYSVSREKKERFSLILESASTNQTSMYLCASTPITGGTEAFFGQGTRLTVV.

V usage is TRBV7-9 and J usage is TRBJ2-5; 9 bases line up with TRBD1. Germline CDR1 SEHNR, CDR2 FQNEAQ (reference sequence). J gave up 4 bases and V 2 bases, and 5 bases lay outside the gene matches. The CDR3 contains 15 residues. The CDR3 is CASSLTGTGRETQYF. CDR3 DNA sequence: TGTGCCAGCAGCTTAACTGGGACAGGGCGAGAGACCCAGTACTTC. The full variable domain, completed using reference TRBV7-9 and TRBJ2-5, is DTGVSQNPRHKITKRGQNVTFRCDPISEHNRLYWYRQTLGQGPEFLTYFQNEAQLEKSRLLSDRFSAERPKGSFSTLEIQRTEQGDSAMYLCASSLTGTGRETQYFGPGTRLLVL.

The CDR3: CASSVGQSSYNSPLHF. The CDR3 DNA follows: TGTGCCAGCAGCGTGGGACAGAGCTCCTATAATTCACCCCTCCACTTT. This rearrangement joins TRBV7-2 to TRBJ1-6; 7 nucleotides align to TRBD1. Germline CDR1 is SGHTA and CDR2 is FQGNSA. The J segment lost 0 bases and the V segment lost 5 bases, leaving 4 bases of the junction unmatched. The CDR3 is made up of 16 amino acids.

The chain recombines TRBV5-1 with TRBJ1-2; TRBD1 is a possible D gene (6 bases). From germline, CDR1 is SGHRS and CDR2 YFSETQ. The CDR3 has 16 amino acids. V lost 1 base to trimming and J lost 6 bases, with 19 bases between them. Here the CDR3 DNA reads TGCGCCAGCAGCTTGCCCAGGGGTCCCGTCCCCGATGGCTACACCTTC. Translating it yields CASSLPRGPVPDGYTF.

This chain connects TRBV29-1 to TRBJ1-4; 9 bases align to TRBD1. Germline V lookup: CDR1 SQVTM, CDR2 ANQGSEA. This CDR3 is 14 amino acids long. Trimming cost V 2 bases and J 13 bases; bases outside gene matches: 11. The CDR3, as DNA: TGCAGCGTTGAAACAGGGGCGAGACAGGGGGGACTGTTTTTT. Translation gives CSVETGARQGGLFF.

V gene TRBV27 combines with J gene TRBJ1-6; no clear D. CDR1 and CDR2 from the germline V gene are MNHEY and SMNVEV (reference sequence). This CDR3 has 13 amino acids. The V end lost 5 bases, the J end lost 7 bases, and 9 bases lay between the germline ends. CDR3 sequence (DNA): TGTGCCAGCAGTCCCCAGAAGAATTCACCCCTCCACTTT. Translated: CASSPQKNSPLHF.

This sequence joins TRBV20-1 and TRBJ1-3; no clear D. The ends were cut back, 4 bases at V and 0 bases at J, with 10 bases in the middle. The CDR3 totals 14 residues. Germline lookup yields CDR1 DFQATT and CDR2 SNEGSKA (reference sequence). The chain's CDR3 is CSANEPGSGNTIYF. CDR3 DNA sequence: TGCAGTGCTAATGAACCAGGCTCTGGAAACACCATATATTTT.

This chain uses TRBV18 with TRBJ1-1; possible D gene TRBD1, 6 bases. V lost 0 bases, J lost 5 bases, and 13 bases lay in between. The germline V gene encodes CDR1 KGHSH and CDR2 LQKENI. This CDR3 comprises 15 residues. The CDR3 DNA follows: TGTGCCAGCTCACCACCGGTAGGGGGACATACTGAAGCTTTCTTT. Its translation: CASSPPVGGHTEAFF.

This clone was counted only a few times. The chain combines TRBV27 with TRBJ1-2; TRBD1 agrees at 8 bases. This CDR3 comprises 16 residues. The germline V gene has CDR1 MNHEY and CDR2 SMNVEV (reference sequence). The V segment lost 7 bases and the J segment 7 bases; nucleotides outside the gene matches: 17. The CDR3 here is CASTKSGGASLGGYTF. The CDR3 coding sequence is TGTGCCAGCACTAAATCAGGGGGCGCAAGTTTGGGTGGCTACACCTTC.

The V and J genes are TRBV11-3 and TRBJ2-1; TRBD2 matches 10 bases. The CDR3 spans 14 residues. Germline CDR1 is SGHNT and CDR2 is YENEEA. The V and J ends lost 5 bases and 6 bases, in that order; junction bases with no gene match: 4. The CDR3 coding sequence is TGTGCCAGCAGCGAAACTAGCGGGATCAATGAGCAGTTCTTC. This encodes CASSETSGINEQFF.

The chain recombines TRBV11-2 with TRBJ2-1; 8 nucleotides align to TRBD2. The germline CDR1 and CDR2 sequences are SGHAT and FQNNGV. There are 17 residues in the CDR3. Unmatched junction bases numbered 9, after V lost 1 base and J lost 4 bases. CDR3 DNA: TGTGCCAGCAGCTTAGCTCACGGGGGGGGTGGTTACAATGAGCAGTTCTTC. Translated, it gives CASSLAHGGGGYNEQFF.

This chain uses TRBV28 with TRBJ1-1; D unclear. Germline lookup yields CDR1 MDHEN and CDR2 SYDVKM. This CDR3 has 15 amino acids. The ends were cut back, 3 bases at V and 1 base at J, with 12 bases in the middle. The CDR3: CASSLPMIPNTEAFF. The DNA of the CDR3 is TGTGCCAGCAGTTTGCCTATGATACCGAACACTGAAGCTTTCTTT. The full variable domain, in which reference TRBV28 and TRBJ1-1 provide the parts outside the CDR3, is DVKVTQSSRYLVKRTGEKVFLECVQDMDHENMFWYRQDPGLGLRLIYFSYDVKMKEKGDIPEGYSVSREKKERFSLILESASTNQTSMYLCASSLPMIPNTEAFFGQGTRLTVV.

The chain has TRBV24-1 and TRBJ2-1; a possible D gene is TRBD1 (5 bases). The CDR3 is 16 residues long. Germline V CDR1 and CDR2: KGHDR, SFDVKD. The V end was cut by 4 bases, the J end by 0 bases, with 12 bases between. The CDR3 coding sequence is TGTGCCACCAGTGACCTGACAGTAAGCTCCTACAATGAGCAGTTCTTC. It is translated as CATSDLTVSSYNEQFF.

This sequence joins TRBV12-3 or TRBV12-4 and TRBJ2-2; D perhaps matches TRBD2 (5 bases). The CDR3 extends over 13 amino acids. V shed 6 bases and J shed 5 bases, with 10 bases lying between them. The chain's CDR3 is CASSRDFTGELFF. DNA of the CDR3: TGTGCCAGCAGCCGGGATTTTACCGGGGAGCTGTTTTTT.

The J gene is TRBJ1-3, the V gene TRBV6-5; D not resolved. Germline V lookup: CDR1 MNHEY, CDR2 SVGAGI. This CDR3 has 15 residues. Trimming removed 5 bases at V and 0 bases at J, with 11 bases between. The CDR3 protein is CASSITPSSGNTIYF. The CDR3 coding sequence is TGTGCCAGCAGTATTACCCCGAGCTCTGGAAACACCATATATTTT.

The gene calls are TRBV7-6 and TRBJ2-3; 8 bases match TRBD2. Germline V gene lookup returns CDR1 SGHVS and CDR2 FNYEAQ. After removal of 0 bases from V and 0 bases from J, the junction contained 2 bases not matched to a gene. The CDR3 covers 16 residues. In DNA, the CDR3 is TGTGCCAGCAGCTTAGCCGCTAGCGGGAGCACAGATACGCAGTATTTT. It encodes CASSLAASGSTDTQYF. Complete variable domain (other parts from reference TRBV7-6 and TRBJ2-3): GAGVSQSPRYKVTKRGQDVALRCDPISGHVSLYWYRQALGQGPEFLTYFNYEAQQDKSGLPNDRFSAERPEGSISTLTIQRTEQRDSAMYRCASSLAASGSTDTQYFGPGTRLTVL.

This chain joins TRBV6-5 and TRBJ2-6, with no clear D. The CDR3 runs to 14 residues. Trimming removed 8 bases from V and 1 base from J, with 9 bases in between. Germline lookup yields CDR1 MNHEY and CDR2 SVGAGI. The CDR3 sequence: CASGWSSGANVLTF. Here the CDR3 DNA reads TGTGCCAGCGGCTGGTCTTCTGGGGCCAACGTCCTGACTTTC.

This chain uses TRBV19 with TRBJ1-3; D is perhaps TRBD1 (5 bases). The CDR3 covers 14 residues. Germline V gene lookup returns CDR1 LNHDA and CDR2 SQIVND (reference sequence). The V end was cut by 4 bases, the J end by 10 bases, with 17 bases between. The DNA for the CDR3 is TGTGCCAGTAGTACCCATCTGGACATCGGAACCATATATTTT. It is translated as CASSTHLDIGTIYF.

The chain carries TRBV15 and TRBJ2-3; a weak D match, TRBD2 (5 bases). There are 13 residues in the CDR3. Per germline, CDR1 LNHNV and CDR2 YYDKDF (reference sequence). V lost 3 bases, J lost 6 bases, and 10 bases lay in between. The CDR3 protein is CATSRTRRDTQYF. The CDR3 DNA reads as TGTGCCACCAGCAGGACCAGGAGGGATACGCAGTATTTT.